This is a list of T cell receptor beta chains from one sample in a study of T cells in localized non-small cell lung cancer. The table came from immunoSEQ multiplex PCR; TCRdb's copy has only in-frame clones and leaves some out. The table shows around 18,000 clones, with about four fifths occurring only once. The source was peripheral blood, collected before any cancer treatment. The receptors originated from a female donor at least 60 years old with stage I lung adenocarcinoma. The CDR3 runs from the conserved cysteine through the conserved F or W. A D gene is named only where the DNA matches it firmly. Not every row has a clone size; where given, it reads once, few, many or a size class.

clone size | D gene | J gene | V gene | CDR3 DNA | CDR3 protein
. | TRBD2 | TRBJ2-1 | TRBV9 | TGTGCCAGCAGCGTAGTTAGCGGGGGGTACAATGAGCAGTTCTTC | CASSVVSGGYNEQFF
. | . | TRBJ1-1 | TRBV4-3 | TGCGCCAGCAGCCAAGAACTCACCGACCAAGCTTTCTTT | CASSQELTDQAFF
. | . | TRBJ1-2 | TRBV19 | TGTGCCAGTAGTATATCTGACTATGGCTACACCTTC | CASSISDYGYTF
few | . | TRBJ2-1 | TRBV7-9 | TGTGCCAGCAGCTCGAGGCGAGGCTTAAGCTCCTACAATGAGCAGTTCTTC | CASSSRRGLSSYNEQFF
. | . | TRBJ1-2 | TRBV4-2 | TGTGCCAGCAGCCGGAACGAGGGCTATGGCTACACCTTC | CASSRNEGYGYTF
. | . | TRBJ2-5 | TRBV6-1 | TGTGCCAGCAGTGTCGACAGGGAGGGACAAGAGACCCAGTACTTC | CASSVDREGQETQYF
. | . | TRBJ1-3 | TRBV6-1 | TGTGCCAGCAGGCGCCTCCTGAGCTCTGGAAACACCATATATTTT | CASRRLLSSGNTIYF
. | TRBD1 | TRBJ2-3 | TRBV11-3 | TGTGCCAGCAGCTCCCGGGACAGGGGAACGGATACGCAGTATTTT | CASSSRDRGTDTQYF
. | . | TRBJ1-3 | TRBV6-1 | TGTGCCAGCAGTGCCCACGTGGGCCCTGGAAACACCATATATTTT | CASSAHVGPGNTIYF
once | . | TRBJ2-3 | TRBV7-2 | TGTGCCAGCAGCTTAGGCCCGAGACGCACAGATACGCAGTATTTT | CASSLGPRRTDTQYF
medium-sized | . | TRBJ1-1 | TRBV5-6 | TGTGCCAGCAGCTTTGGGGAGAGGGAGCTAAACACTGAAGCTTTCTTT | CASSFGERELNTEAFF
. | TRBD1 | TRBJ2-1 | TRBV27 | TGTGCCAGCAGTACATGGACAGGGGGCCACAATGAGCAGTTCTTC | CASSTWTGGHNEQFF
. | TRBD2 | TRBJ2-7 | TRBV7-2 | TGTGCCAGCAGCTTACAAACTAGCGGGGGGACCTACGAGCAGTACTTC | CASSLQTSGGTYEQYF
. | TRBD2 | TRBJ2-1 | TRBV14 | TGTGCCAGCAGCCAAGTAAAAGGGCGGGGGACCTACAATGAGCAGTTCTTC | CASSQVKGRGTYNEQFF
. | TRBD1 | TRBJ1-2 | TRBV30 | TGTGCCTGGACACCGGGACAGAACTATGGCTACACCTTC | CAWTPGQNYGYTF
once | . | TRBJ2-3 | TRBV7-2 | TGTGCCAGCAGCTTAGTTCAGGGTACGCAGTATTTT | CASSLVQGTQYF
. | TRBD1 | TRBJ1-5 | TRBV10-1 | TGCGCCAGCAGGGGACAGGGGTTTGATCAGCCCCAGCATTTT | CASRGQGFDQPQHF
. | . | TRBJ1-4 | TRBV15 | TGTGCCACCAGAGTGCGGCGGTCCGGTAATGAAAAACTGTTTTTT | CATRVRRSGNEKLFF
. | TRBD2 | TRBJ2-1 | TRBV11-3 | TGTGCCAGCAGCTTAGGGGCTAGCGGGGCCTACAATGAGCAGTTCTTC | CASSLGASGAYNEQFF
. | TRBD2 | TRBJ2-2 | TRBV7-6 | TGTGCCAGCAGCTTAGACGGCGGGGGGATAGGCGGGGAGCTGTTTTTT | CASSLDGGGIGGELFF
. | . | TRBJ2-3 | TRBV14 | TGTGCCAGCAGCCAAGTGTGGGATACGCAGTATTTT | CASSQVWDTQYF
. | TRBD1 | TRBJ2-1 | TRBV10-3 | TGTGCCTCCGGTCGGGACAGGAGGACCGATGAGCAGTTCTTC | CASGRDRRTDEQFF
. | TRBD1 | TRBJ1-4 | TRBV2 | TGTGCCAGCAGGAAGCAGGGGGGTCGTGGTGAAAAACTGTTTTTT | CASRKQGGRGEKLFF
. | . | TRBJ1-5 | TRBV21-1 | TGTGCCAGCAGCTCCCGGCGACAGGGCAGCAATCAGCCCCAGCATTTT | CASSSRRQGSNQPQHF
. | TRBD2 | TRBJ2-1 | TRBV7-3 | TGTGCCAGCACCCCCGGAGGCGGGGGGGCCGGGGCCTACAATGAGCAGTTCTTC | CASTPGGGGAGAYNEQFF
. | TRBD2 | TRBJ2-7 | TRBV2 | TGTGCCAGCAGTGAGCCGTCTGGGCGGGGGAGCTCCTACGAGCAGTACTTC | CASSEPSGRGSSYEQYF
. | . | TRBJ1-2 | TRBV29-1 | TGCAGGATAGGGGACGGCTATGGCTACACCTTC | CRIGDGYGYTF
. | . | TRBJ1-1 | TRBV2 | TGTGCCAGCAGCGCGGACGGCACTGAAGCTTTCTTT | CASSADGTEAFF
. | . | TRBJ1-4 | TRBV7-2 | TGTGCCAGCAGCTTAGTGGAGGGGGAAAAACTGTTTTTT | CASSLVEGEKLFF
. | . | TRBJ1-1 | TRBV27 | TGTGCCAGCAGTTTATGGGGTGGGGAGAACACTGAAGCTTTCTTT | CASSLWGGENTEAFF
. | . | TRBJ2-3 | TRBV30 | TGTGCCTGGGGGCTTTACACAGATACGCAGTATTTT | CAWGLYTDTQYF
few | TRBD2 | TRBJ2-5 | TRBV5-1 | TGCGCCAGCAGCTTGGGGAGCGGGGGTATCCAAGAGACCCAGTACTTC | CASSLGSGGIQETQYF
. | . | TRBJ1-4 | TRBV5-5 | TGTGCCAGCAGCTCGACAGCAACTAATGAAAAACTGTTTTTT | CASSSTATNEKLFF
. | . | TRBJ2-3 | TRBV4-3 | TGCGCCAGCAGCCCAAGTCCGTATCAGGGGCATCCCACAGATACGCAGTATTTT | CASSPSPYQGHPTDTQYF
. | TRBD1 | TRBJ1-1 | TRBV18 | TGTGCCAGCTCACTCGGGACAGGGGCGAACACTGAAGCTTTCTTT | CASSLGTGANTEAFF